The source of this TCR beta chain is a study of OX40 agonist ivuxolimab in advanced cancers. The study, taken as a whole, reports: Nonresponders, in some cases, also had low normalized T-cell clonal expansion. Compared with CD4+, CD8+ T cells on average had more expanded clones.

Remarks on this clone: Its target is unknown.

The CDR3 runs 12 residues. Germline V gene data show CDR1 as SQVTM and CDR2 as ANQGSEA. Trimming took off 7 bases at V and 2 bases at J, with 11 bases between the two ends. Autoimmune disease history or systemic immunosuppression led to patient exclusion. The method was immunoSEQ multiplex PCR; TCRdb's version includes in-frame clones alone and lacks a portion of them. Here the sample spans about 64,000 clones, approximately 85% being singletons. This receptor was taken from an adult with an advanced solid tumor such as melanoma, head and neck, liver or kidney cancer. V and J are TRBV29-1 and TRBJ2-5; weak D call: TRBD1 (6 bases). This material consisted of CD4+ or CD8+ T cells sorted from blood, taken in a trial of the OX40 agonist ivuxolimab. The CDR3 DNA sequence: TGCAGCGCACGAACAGGGCAAGAGACCCAGTACTTC. Encoded protein: CSARTGQETQYF. Filled out from reference TRBV29-1 and TRBJ2-5, the complete variable domain reads SAVISQKPSRDICQRGTSLTIQCQVDSQVTMMFWYRQQPGQSLTLIATANQGSEATYESGFVIDKFPISRPNLTFSTLTVSNMSPEDSSIYLCSARTGQETQYFGPGTRLLVL.